A single sample gave rise to the 5 T cell receptor beta chains below, sequenced in a study of blood T cell repertoires in COVID-19. Produced via immunoSEQ multiplex PCR; TCRdb's table is partial and in-frame only. This sample has more than 150,000 clones; over 75% occur once, and the top ten carry less than 30%. The sample consisted of peripheral blood. These receptors came from a woman aged 70 to 79 with acute or convalescent COVID-19.

The chain has TRBV11-2 and TRBJ2-1, with TRBD2 as a possible D gene (5 bases). The germline V gene has CDR1 SGHAT and CDR2 FQNNGV. The CDR3 runs to 17 residues. V lost 0 bases and J lost 0, with 12 bases in between. The CDR3 loop reads CASSLDARASSYNEQFF. CDR3 nucleotide sequence: TGTGCCAGCAGCTTAGATGCGCGGGCTAGCTCCTACAATGAGCAGTTCTTC.

The chain has TRBV6-1 and TRBJ2-4, with D perhaps TRBD2 (6 bases). Germline CDR1 MNHNS, CDR2 SASEGT. This CDR3 spans 12 amino acids. The V end lost 3 bases, the J end lost 15 bases, and 15 bases lay between the germline ends. CDR3 amino acids: CASSDTVEGRYF. The CDR3 DNA follows: TGTGCCAGCAGTGACACAGTGGAGGGACGGTACTTC.

This clone was observed once. This chain connects TRBV5-1 to TRBJ2-7; 7 positions agree with TRBD2. CDR1 SGHRS and CDR2 YFSETQ come from the germline V gene. Trimming took 2 bases from V and 2 from J; bases not matched to a gene: 7. This CDR3 is built from 15 residues. The CDR3 loop is CASSFGGSLTYEQYF. CDR3 sequence (DNA): TGCGCCAGCAGCTTTGGCGGGAGCTTAACCTACGAGCAGTACTTC.

The genes are TRBV7-9 and TRBJ2-1; 10 bases align to TRBD2. The J segment lost 2 bases and the V segment lost 4 bases, leaving 8 bases of the junction unmatched. The CDR3 consists of 17 residues. CDR1 is SEHNR and CDR2 is FQNEAQ in the germline V gene (reference sequence). The CDR3 region is CASSSKTSGIPYNEQFF. Written as DNA, the CDR3 is TGTGCCAGCAGCTCAAAAACTAGCGGGATCCCCTACAATGAGCAGTTCTTC.

V usage is TRBV30 and J usage is TRBJ2-7; 9 bases match TRBD1. V shed 3 bases, J shed 2 bases, and the junction held 14 bases outside the gene matches. This CDR3 contains 17 residues. CDR1 GTSNPN and CDR2 SVGIG come from the germline V gene (reference sequence). The DNA of the CDR3 is TGTGCCTGGAGGGCGACGAGAGCCGGGACAGGGCCCTACGAGCAGTACTTC. Protein: CAWRATRAGTGPYEQYF.